This TCR beta chain is drawn from a study of T cell repertoires in aging, cancer and after chemotherapy. Study context: Over several months to years, re-sampled healthy donor repertoires clearly shared clones. Whole-study results and caveats: In cancer patients, declining TCR diversity with age involved lost richness and lost evenness. The repertoire data cannot show anything about immunological memory following chemotherapy. Rebound thymic output was suggested by rising median generation probability during chemotherapy in each cancer cohort.

As concerns this clonotype: Its antigen is currently unknown.

With 4 bases removed from V and 8 bases from J, the gap between germline ends came to 17 bases. The CDR3 runs 15 residues. Germline V gene lookup returns CDR1 MGHRA and CDR2 YSYEKL. A mixed TRB-A/B primer pool amplified rearranged TRB by multiplex touch-down PCR. MiXCR, applied by TCRdb to the multiplex PCR reads, yields one record per CDR3 protein. In the table there are 9,000 to 13,000 distinct CDR3 sequences, under 30% of which are singletons. Peripheral blood genomic DNA, not sorted cells or RNA, was the template. Sequencing was done on a sample of blood. The TCR sequence derives from a human donor in good health. This chain uses TRBV4-1 with TRBJ2-2, with D maybe TRBD1 (7 bases). CDR3 nucleotide sequence: TGCGCCAGCAGCCTGAGACAGGGAGGAGGGGGGGAGCTGTTTTTT. Translation: CASSLRQGGGGELFF.